This T cell receptor (beta chain) appears in the sequencing data of a study of cytomegalovirus exposure and HLA in healthy donors. PCR primers comprised 60 Vbeta and 13 Jbeta primers. Profiled with immunoSEQ multiplex PCR; TCRdb holds only in-frame clones, not every one. Among 65,000 to 80,000 clones listed, 70% to 85% were seen once. Notes on this clone: Its antigen is not known.

Study-level points and caveats: TCR beta sequences reportedly predicted the HLA-A and HLA-B alleles of most subjects accurately. Later analysis identified a missense DCLRE1C variant that was linked to TCR beta V- and J-gene trimming.

The V gene lost 1 base and the J gene lost 0 bases, with 10 bases spanning the gap. The CDR3 spans 16 residues. The germline V gene encodes CDR1 SGHDT and CDR2 YYEEEE. This chain uses TRBV5-6 with TRBJ2-2; D is uncertain. The sequence came from a man aged 40-49 years in good health and CMV-seropositive. Sequencing was performed on PBMCs. CDR3 residues: CASSLWLLANTGELFF. CDR3 coding DNA: TGTGCCAGCAGCTTGTGGCTTCTCGCGAACACCGGGGAGCTGTTTTTT.